Given below is one T cell receptor (beta chain) in context. No cognate antigen has been identified for it. No clone much larger than this one lies a single base away; base qualities are absent. Libraries of naive CD8 T cells were generated from roughly 20,000 to 1,000,000 sorted cells, with 10%, 30% or 50% of the purified RNA used. Naive CD8 T cells were FACS-sorted as CD8+CD4-CCR7+CD45RA+ on a BD FACSAria II into RLT Plus buffer. To test detection sensitivity, Jurkat RNA equivalent to nine to ten TCR copies was spiked into samples of about 19,000-1,000,000 naive CD8 T cells. CD8 T cells were enriched with RosetteSep CD8+ T Cell Enrichment Cocktail and Ficoll-Paque, followed by ACK red cell lysis. These data come from a study of molecular identifiers for immune sequencing clone quantification (dated by TCRdb to the late 2010s). Background on the whole study: In a replicate experiment, RNA from about 19,000 or 110,000 naive CD8 T cells was split into five aliquots, four of which were sequenced. CD8 T cells were used in a methods study to benchmark molecular-identifier clustering-based TCR repertoire sequencing (MIDCIRS) and TCR RNA copy counting.

The library was built by means of PCR. The data were produced on an Illumina HiSeq 4000. Preparation of bulk TCR libraries followed a previously described approach, with the TCR primers listed in Table S5. Purification of total RNA was performed with the Qiagen AllPrep DNA/RNA kit. Reads from multiple sequencing runs of the same library were pooled before analysis. The source study handled its data this way. Only reads with exact TCR constant sequence were kept, trimmed to 150 nt, and grouped by their 12-nt molecular barcodes. Reads in each barcode group were sub-clustered using a 15% Levenshtein threshold, and a quality-weighted consensus sequence was built for each RNA molecule. Non-functional sequences were excluded, and lower-count sequences lying one edit away from another sequence were also excluded. On the basis of fitting two negative binomial distributions, barcode sub-clusters with fewer than 20% of the maximum read count were discarded. The public sequencing data were trimmed at Q25 with fastp and processed into clonotypes with MiXCR by TCRdb, which kept only in-frame beta chains. CDR3 protein duplicates are merged, each entry listing the most common genes and DNA. For this entry, the V and J calls and clone size follow TCRdb and not the study's own pipeline. Here the sample has about 640,000 distinct CDR3 sequences; about 20% occur a single time. The biggest ten clones account for around 0.86% of the sample.

Beyond this particular receptor, the publication reports: Without barcode sub-clustering, chimeric consensus sequences inflated TCR diversity; chimeras reached as high as 47%. A single cell's worth of spiked-in Jurkat TCR RNA was reported detectable even among 750,000 to 1,000,000 naive CD8 T cells. In CMV-specific effector cells, clones with more than 20 RNA copies accounted for over 99% of molecules, whereas in naive cells such clones accounted for under 1%. The naive libraries included spiked-in Jurkat TCR RNA (10 copies' worth), and this Jurkat TCR RNA is not part of the donor repertoire. Modeling indicated about 3 TCR RNA copies recovered per cell, compared with approximately 10 by digital PCR, which implies a capture efficiency of 25% to 35%. Identical TCR molecules sharing a barcode could cause highly expanded clone sizes to be underestimated.

The CDR3 spans 15 residues, from the cysteine through the phenylalanine. Of the read, only the CDR3 DNA is kept; its 45 bases are in frame from base 1. V is pruned by 0 bases and J by 6 bases, leaving 4 bases of the junction without a gene match. CDR1 and CDR2, per the germline V gene, are MNHEY and SVGEGT. The clonotype was recovered from a human donor in good health. Some libraries in this study had Jurkat cell RNA spiked in. The material sequenced was naive CD8+ T cells from blood, with Jurkat cell RNA spiked in. This specimen's cell subset or site label, per the study, means: FACS-sorted CD8+CD4-CCR7+CD45RA+ naive T cells. The V and J genes are TRBV6-2 or TRBV6-3 and TRBJ2-7; 11 of the junction bases match TRBD2. The CDR3 region reads CASSYSELAGVEQYF. The DNA sequence reads TGTGCCAGCAGTTACTCTGAACTAGCGGGAGTCGAGCAGTACTTC.